This record concerns one TCR beta chain sequence. Its matching antigen is unknown. This sample is part of a study of T-cell reconstitution after alpha-beta-depleted transplantation in children. Findings and limits, study-wide: Surviving recipient T cells and thymic progenitors accounted for the high day-60 TCRbeta diversity observed in some patients. About two months after transplant, alpha-beta T cells reportedly came from several hundred expanded graft clones.

The CDR3 extends over 16 amino acids. Looked up from germline, CDR1 is DFQATT and CDR2 is SNEGSKA (reference sequence). V lost 3 bases and J 1 base, leaving 18 bases between the germline ends. A library of TCRbeta sequences, prepared with unique molecular identifiers, was generated. TCRdb processed the PCR reads anew with MiXCR; each CDR3 protein has one entry. The table has hundreds of thousands of distinct CDR3 sequences, about 24% seen once. Specimen: PBMCs, mostly from graft donor cells, collected 360 days after TCRalphabeta/CD19-depleted stem cell transplant. The chain couples TRBV20-1 to TRBJ1-1; TRBD1 is a possible D gene (5 bases). This receptor was obtained from a female patient under 10 years old who had a stem cell transplant for congenital amegakaryocytic thrombocytopenia, so the T cells may come from the graft donor. In DNA, the CDR3 is TGCAGTGCTAGTTCTGGTTTTGTGGGGCCGAACACTGAAGCTTTCTTT. Translation gives CSASSGFVGPNTEAFF.